The entry below describes one T cell receptor (beta chain). The sample originates from a study of blood T cell repertoires in COVID-19. In the study overall: Collection of acute and convalescent COVID-19 samples took place in the United States, Italy and Spain. The cDNA or gDNA used as material had been derived from T cells, B-cell-depleted T cells, or PBMCs.

This table comes from immunoSEQ multiplex PCR, and its TCRdb copy is limited to in-frame clones, with some not included. The sample contains roughly 200,000 clones, about 77% of which appear only once. Trimming removed 0 bases from V and 1 base from J, with 9 bases in between. This CDR3 has 15 amino acids. Germline values: CDR1 LGHDT, CDR2 YNNKEL (reference sequence). The clonotype was recovered from a woman aged 80 or over with active or convalescent COVID-19. The sample comprised peripheral blood. The rearrangement links TRBV3-1 (or the pseudogene TRBV3-2) to TRBJ2-5, with D unclear. CDR3 sequence: CASSQDPLIQETQYF. As DNA, the CDR3 is TGTGCCAGCAGCCAAGATCCCCTAATCCAAGAGACCCAGTACTTC.